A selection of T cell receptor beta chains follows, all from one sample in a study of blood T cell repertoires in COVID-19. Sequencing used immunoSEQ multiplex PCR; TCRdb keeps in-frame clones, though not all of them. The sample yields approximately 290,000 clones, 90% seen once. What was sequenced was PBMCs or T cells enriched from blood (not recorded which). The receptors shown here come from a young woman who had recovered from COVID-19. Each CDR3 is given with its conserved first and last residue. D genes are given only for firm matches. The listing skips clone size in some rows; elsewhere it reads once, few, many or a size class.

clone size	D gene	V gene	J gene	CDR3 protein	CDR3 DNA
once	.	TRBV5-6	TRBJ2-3	CASSLSVLGQVTHTQYF	TGTGCCAGCAGCTTGAGTGTGTTAGGACAAGTGACCCATACGCAGTATTTT
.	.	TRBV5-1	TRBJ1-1	CASSLGEERGTEAFF	TGCGCCAGCAGCTTGGGGGAGGAGAGGGGCACTGAAGCTTTCTTT
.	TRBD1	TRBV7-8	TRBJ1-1	CASSTTPGQGEAFF	TGTGCCAGCAGCACCACACCGGGACAGGGAGAAGCTTTCTTT
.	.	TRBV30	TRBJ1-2	CAWSVVEGYTF	TGTGCCTGGAGTGTGGTGGAGGGCTACACCTTC
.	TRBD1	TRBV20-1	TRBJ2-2	CSASRQGAAGELFF	TGCAGTGCTAGTAGACAGGGGGCAGCCGGGGAGCTGTTTTTT
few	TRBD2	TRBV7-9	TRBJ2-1	CASRSGTSGYNEQFF	TGTGCCAGCAGATCCGGGACTAGCGGCTACAATGAGCAGTTCTTC
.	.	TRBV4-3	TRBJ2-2	CASSQGGAENTGELFF	TGCGCCAGCAGCCAAGGTGGTGCAGAGAACACCGGGGAGCTGTTTTTT
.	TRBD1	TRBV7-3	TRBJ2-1	CASSPSGQGPYNEQFF	TGTGCCAGCAGCCCCTCGGGACAGGGGCCGTACAATGAGCAGTTCTTC
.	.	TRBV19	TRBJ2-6	CASSIIIQGPGANVLTF	TGTGCCAGTAGTATTATAATACAGGGACCTGGGGCCAACGTCCTGACTTTC
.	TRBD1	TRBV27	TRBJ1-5	CASSDRTGTRGPQHF	TGTGCCAGCAGTGATAGGACAGGGACCCGGGGGCCCCAGCATTTT
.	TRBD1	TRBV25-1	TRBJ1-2	CASGGQEEDYGYTF	TGTGCCAGCGGGGGACAGGAAGAGGATTATGGCTACACCTTC
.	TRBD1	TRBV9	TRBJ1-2	CASSVGTGGPYGYTF	TGTGCCAGCAGCGTAGGGACAGGGGGCCCCTATGGCTACACCTTC
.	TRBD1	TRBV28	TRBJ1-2	CASSWDRDYGYTF	TGTGCCAGCAGTTGGGACAGGGACTATGGCTACACCTTC
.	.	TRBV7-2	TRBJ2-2	CASSPQGGHGELFF	TGTGCCAGCAGCCCGCAGGGGGGTCACGGGGAGCTGTTTTTT
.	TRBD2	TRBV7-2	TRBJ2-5	CASSPRTSGKETQYF	TGTGCCAGCAGCCCCAGAACTAGCGGAAAAGAGACCCAGTACTTC
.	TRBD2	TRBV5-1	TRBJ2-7	CASMSDGTSGREQYF	TGCGCCAGCATGTCGGACGGGACTAGCGGTCGCGAGCAGTACTTC
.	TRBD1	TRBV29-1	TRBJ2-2	CSVGQGNTGELFF	TGCAGCGTTGGACAGGGAAACACCGGGGAGCTGTTTTTT
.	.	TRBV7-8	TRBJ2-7	CASSLENFSYEQYF	TGTGCCAGCAGCTTAGAGAACTTTTCCTACGAGCAGTACTTC
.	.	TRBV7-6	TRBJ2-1	CASSLYLWGGNGDEQFF	TGTGCCAGCAGCTTGTATCTTTGGGGCGGGAACGGTGATGAGCAGTTCTTC
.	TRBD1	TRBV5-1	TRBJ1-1	CASSSTPGQGSEAFF	TGCGCCAGCAGCTCTACTCCGGGACAGGGCTCTGAAGCTTTCTTT
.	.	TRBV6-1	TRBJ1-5	CASSVQGFILGGNQPQHF	TGTGCCAGCAGTGTTCAGGGGTTTATTCTAGGTGGCAATCAGCCCCAGCATTTT
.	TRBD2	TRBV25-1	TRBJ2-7	CASSESGLAGAPGQYF	TGTGCCAGCAGTGAATCGGGACTAGCGGGAGCCCCGGGGCAGTACTTC
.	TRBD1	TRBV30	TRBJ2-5	CAWGTAETQYF	TGTGCCTGGGGGACAGCAGAGACCCAGTACTTC
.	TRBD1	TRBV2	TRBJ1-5	CASSESTYGQANQPQHF	TGTGCCAGCAGTGAAAGCACATATGGACAGGCCAATCAGCCCCAGCATTTT
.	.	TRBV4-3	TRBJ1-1	CASSPVMNTEAFF	TGCGCCAGCAGCCCGGTCATGAACACTGAAGCTTTCTTT
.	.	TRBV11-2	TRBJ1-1	CASSLALGDTEAFF	TGTGCCAGCAGCTTAGCGCTAGGGGACACTGAAGCTTTCTTT
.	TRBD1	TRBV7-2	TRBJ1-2	CASSLTGGPSYGYTF	TGTGCCAGCAGCCTAACAGGGGGACCCTCCTATGGCTACACCTTC
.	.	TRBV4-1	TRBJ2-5	CASSQVLEETQYF	TGCGCCAGCAGCCAAGTACTAGAAGAGACCCAGTACTTC
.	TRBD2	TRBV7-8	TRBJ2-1	CASSLVTSGNNEQFF	TGTGCCAGCAGCTTAGTGACTAGCGGGAACAATGAGCAGTTCTTC
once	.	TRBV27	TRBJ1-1	CASWNGPGNTEAFF	TGTGCCAGCTGGAATGGGCCAGGGAACACTGAAGCTTTCTTT
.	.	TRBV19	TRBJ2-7	CAVKPGHYSYEQYF	TGTGCCGTCAAACCGGGACATTACTCCTACGAGCAGTACTTC
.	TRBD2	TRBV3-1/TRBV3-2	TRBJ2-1	CASSLVAGASRSEQFF	TGTGCCAGCAGCCTCGTAGCGGGAGCCAGCAGGAGTGAGCAGTTCTTC
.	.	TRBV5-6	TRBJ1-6	CASFPLGANNSPLHF	TGTGCCAGCTTCCCCTTAGGGGCGAATAATTCACCCCTCCACTTT
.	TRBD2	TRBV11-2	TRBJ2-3	CASSYGTSLYF	TGTGCCAGCAGCTACGGGACTAGTTTGTATTTT
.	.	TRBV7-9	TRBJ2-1	CASSLDSSYNEQFF	TGTGCCAGCAGCTTGGACAGCTCCTACAATGAGCAGTTCTTC
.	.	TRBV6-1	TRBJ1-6	CASSEVLQNSPLHF	TGTGCCAGCAGTGAAGTGTTACAAAATTCACCCCTCCACTTT
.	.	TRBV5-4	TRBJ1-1	CASSLPGISNTEAFF	TGTGCCAGCAGCTTGCCGGGGATTTCGAACACTGAAGCTTTCTTT
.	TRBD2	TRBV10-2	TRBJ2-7	CASRLAGGLYEQYF	TGCGCCAGCAGGTTAGCGGGAGGGCTTTACGAGCAGTACTTC
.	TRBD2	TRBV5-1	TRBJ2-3	CASSLETSGSLGTDTQYF	TGCGCCAGCAGCTTGGAAACTAGCGGGAGTTTGGGCACAGATACGCAGTATTTT
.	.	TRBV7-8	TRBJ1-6	CASSPDTGKRNSPLHF	TGTGCCAGCAGCCCAGACACAGGGAAGAGGAATTCACCCCTCCACTTT
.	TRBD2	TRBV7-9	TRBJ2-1	CASSSGLAGGIEQFF	TGTGCCAGCAGCTCGGGACTAGCGGGAGGTATTGAGCAGTTCTTC
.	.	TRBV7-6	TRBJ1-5	CASSLEESQPQHF	TGTGCCAGCAGCTTAGAGGAGTCTCAGCCCCAGCATTTT
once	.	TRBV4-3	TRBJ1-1	CASSQDGESTEAFF	TGCGCCAGCAGCCAAGATGGGGAGAGCACTGAAGCTTTCTTT
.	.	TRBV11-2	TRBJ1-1	CASSPIQGVGTEAFF	TGTGCCAGCAGCCCAATACAGGGAGTTGGCACTGAAGCTTTCTTT
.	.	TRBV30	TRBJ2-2	CAWSRNRPVNTGELFF	TGTGCCTGGAGCAGAAACAGACCGGTGAACACCGGGGAGCTGTTTTTT
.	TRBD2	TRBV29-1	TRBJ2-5	CSVELAGGETQYF	TGCAGCGTTGAACTAGCGGGTGGTGAGACCCAGTACTTC
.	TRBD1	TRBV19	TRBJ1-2	CASSMGQLNYGYTF	TGTGCCAGTAGTATGGGACAGCTTAACTATGGCTACACCTTC
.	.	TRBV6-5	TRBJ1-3	CASKSEAGNTIYF	TGTGCCAGCAAGTCTGAAGCCGGAAACACCATATATTTT
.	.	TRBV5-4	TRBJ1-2	CASSLESPEDYGYTF	TGTGCCAGCAGCTTGGAGTCCCCGGAGGACTATGGCTACACCTTC
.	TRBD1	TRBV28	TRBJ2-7	CASGTGTGNYEQYF	TGTGCCAGCGGTACCGGGACAGGGAACTACGAGCAGTACTTC
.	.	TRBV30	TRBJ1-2	CAWSVRGNYGYTF	TGTGCCTGGAGTGTACGAGGGAACTATGGCTACACCTTC